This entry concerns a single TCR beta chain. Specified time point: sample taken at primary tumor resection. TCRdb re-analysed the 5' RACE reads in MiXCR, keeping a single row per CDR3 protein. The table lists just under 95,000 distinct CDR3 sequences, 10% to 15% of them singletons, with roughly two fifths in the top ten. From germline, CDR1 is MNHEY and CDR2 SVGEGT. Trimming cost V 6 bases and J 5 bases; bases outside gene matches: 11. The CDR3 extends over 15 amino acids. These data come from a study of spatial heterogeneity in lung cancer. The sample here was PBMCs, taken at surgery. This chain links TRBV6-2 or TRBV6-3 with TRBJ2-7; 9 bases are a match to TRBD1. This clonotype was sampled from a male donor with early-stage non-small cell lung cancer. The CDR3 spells CASSPRRDRANEQYF. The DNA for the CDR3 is TGTGCCAGCAGCCCACGTAGGGACAGGGCCAACGAGCAGTACTTC.